One and the same sample provided the 17 T cell receptor beta chains below, sequenced in a study of response to subunit inactivated influenza vaccine. TCRdb analysed the RT-PCR reads with MiXCR anew, one entry per CDR3 protein. The sample shows hundreds of thousands of distinct CDR3 sequences, roughly 18% of them seen only once. The input for sequencing was PBMCs from blood, taken more than 4 days after vaccination. The receptors shown here come from a man aged 45-60 years who received an inactivated influenza vaccine.

This clonotype was counted a few times. The chain joins TRBV20-1 to TRBJ1-1; TRBD1 might be the D (5 bases). This CDR3 has 13 residues. V gave up 6 bases and J gave up 4 bases, with 15 bases separating them. Germline CDR1 reads DFQATT; CDR2 reads SNEGSKA (reference sequence). The CDR3: CSASLSRATEAFF. The DNA for the CDR3 is TGCAGTGCCTCACTCAGCAGGGCCACTGAAGCTTTCTTT.

This clonotype has a count of ten or more. V and J are TRBV29-1 and TRBJ2-1, with D uncertain. From germline, CDR1 is SQVTM and CDR2 ANQGSEA. V gave up 0 bases and J gave up 3 bases, with 9 bases separating them. This CDR3 is built from 14 residues. Here the CDR3 DNA reads TGCAGCGTTGAAGAAGGGCATAGCTACAATGAGCAGTTCTTC. This sequence encodes CSVEEGHSYNEQFF.

This clonotype was observed a few times. The genes are TRBV5-6 and TRBJ2-1; unclear D gene. Germline V gene data show CDR1 as SGHDT and CDR2 as YYEEEE. Trimming removed 0 bases at V and 10 bases at J, with 14 bases between. This CDR3 is 14 amino acids long. CDR3 sequence: CASSLELVEGEQFF. CDR3 nucleotides: TGTGCCAGCAGCTTGGAGCTCGTCGAAGGGGAGCAGTTCTTC.

This clonotype came up a few times. The chain's CDR3 is CASSTGGLAGGPNTGELFF. In DNA form, the CDR3 reads TGCGCCAGCAGCACGGGGGGACTAGCGGGGGGACCTAACACCGGGGAGCTGTTTTTT. V is TRBV4-3 and J is TRBJ2-2; TRBD2 matches 15 bases. The CDR3 runs 19 residues. V lost 5 bases, J lost 2 bases, and 9 bases stayed unmatched. Germline V gene lookup returns CDR1 LGHNA and CDR2 YSLEER.

This chain joins TRBV2 and TRBJ1-1, with TRBD1 as a possible D gene (5 bases). Germline CDR1 is SNHLY and CDR2 is FYNNEI. The CDR3 totals 13 residues. Trimming left V 2 bases short and J 7 bases short, with 11 bases between. The CDR3 bases are TGTGCCAGCAGTGAATGGCAGGGCCGTGAAGCTTTCTTT. It codes for CASSEWQGREAFF.

This clonotype was picked up a small number of times. The J gene is TRBJ2-4, the V gene TRBV29-1; D remains unclear. Trimming removed 2 bases from V and 10 bases from J, with 6 bases in between. Germline CDR1 SQVTM, CDR2 ANQGSEA. CDR3 length: 10 amino acids. CDR3 region: CSVELGIQYF. CDR3 sequence (DNA): TGCAGCGTTGAATTGGGAATTCAGTACTTC.

This clonotype came up many times. The rearrangement joins TRBV12-3 or TRBV12-4 to TRBJ2-1, with D hard to call. The CDR3 is 10 amino acids. V gave up 8 bases and J gave up 12 bases, with 11 bases separating them. Here the CDR3 DNA reads TGTGCCAGCCGAGCATCTAGGCAGTTCTTC. It specifies CASRASRQFF.

This clonotype occurred a few times. V and J are TRBV7-2 and TRBJ1-4; D might be TRBD1 (6 bases). The germline V gene has CDR1 SGHTA and CDR2 FQGNSA. The CDR3 is 14 residues long. Trimming removed 3 bases from V and 10 bases from J, with 15 bases in between. This CDR3 is CASSLTGAIGKLFF. DNA for the CDR3: TGTGCCAGCAGCTTGACAGGAGCCATAGGAAAACTGTTTTTT.

The V and J genes are TRBV20-1 and TRBJ2-3; D is perhaps TRBD2 (5 bases). Trimming stripped 3 bases from V and 2 bases from J, with 12 bases between. The CDR3 sequence is 14 residues long. Germline V lookup: CDR1 DFQATT, CDR2 SNEGSKA (reference sequence). CDR3 sequence (DNA): TGCAGTGCTAGGACGGGAATCACCACAGATACGCAGTATTTT. Encoded protein: CSARTGITTDTQYF.

This clonotype showed up many times. The chain links TRBV5-4 to TRBJ2-5; D is unclear. The germline V gene has CDR1 SGHNT and CDR2 YYREEE (reference sequence). V was clipped by 2 bases and J by 5 bases, with 10 bases between them. This CDR3 is built from 13 residues. Here the CDR3 reads CASSFVQDETQYF. In DNA, the CDR3 is TGTGCCAGCAGCTTCGTCCAGGATGAGACCCAGTACTTC. The full variable domain, completed using reference TRBV5-4 and TRBJ2-5, is ETGVTQSPTHLIKTRGQQVTLRCSSQSGHNTVSWYQQALGQGPQFIFQYYREEENGRGNFPPRFSGLQFPNYSSELNVNALELDDSALYLCASSFVQDETQYFGPGTRLLVL.

This clonotype was recorded a few times. This rearrangement joins TRBV20-1 to TRBJ2-4; TRBD1 agrees at 7 bases. This CDR3 has 17 residues. Trimming removed 6 bases from V and 1 base from J; junction bases left unmatched: 15. Germline lookup yields CDR1 DFQATT and CDR2 SNEGSKA (reference sequence). For the CDR3, the DNA is TGCAGTGCGATCGGGACAGAGAGACTACCCGCCAAAAACATTCAGTACTTC. It specifies CSAIGTERLPAKNIQYF.

In this sample, this clonotype turned up many times. The rearrangement joins TRBV20-1 to TRBJ2-1; D remains ambiguous. Between the trimmed V and J ends, which lost 5 bases and 1 base, there was a span of 21 bases. From germline, CDR1 is DFQATT and CDR2 SNEGSKA (reference sequence). This CDR3 comprises 17 residues. CDR3 bases: TGCAGTGCTCCGACGCTCCACGGACGGGTTTCCTACAATGAGCAGTTCTTC. Residues: CSAPTLHGRVSYNEQFF.

This clonotype showed up just a few times. The chain recombines TRBV20-1 with TRBJ2-1; TRBD1 aligns across 7 bases. The CDR3 spans 14 residues. The V gene's germline CDR1 is DFQATT and CDR2 SNEGSKA (reference sequence). J lost 4 bases, V lost 4 bases, and 7 bases had no gene match. The CDR3 nucleotides read TGCAGTGCTATTCCGGGACAGCTTTACAATGAGCAGTTCTTC. Its protein is CSAIPGQLYNEQFF.

The rearrangement links TRBV5-1 to TRBJ2-7, with TRBD1 matching over 8 bases. Germline V gives CDR1 SGHRS, CDR2 YFSETQ. The CDR3 loop spans 15 amino acids. Losses at the gene ends were 0 bases for V and 5 bases for J; bases not matched to a gene: 7. DNA for the CDR3: TGCGCCAGCAGCTTGGATAGGACAGGGAACCACGAGCAGTACTTC. Encoded protein: CASSLDRTGNHEQYF.

There are many counts of this clonotype. The chain recombines TRBV7-3 with TRBJ2-1; 8 positions agree with TRBD1. The CDR3 runs 15 residues. After removal of 6 bases from V and 4 bases from J, the junction contained 8 bases not matched to a gene. Germline loops: CDR1 SGHTA, CDR2 FQGTGA. The CDR3: CASSPGTGHYNEQFF. The CDR3 DNA reads as TGTGCCAGCAGTCCCGGGACAGGTCATTACAATGAGCAGTTCTTC.

The rearrangement links TRBV9 to TRBJ2-1, with D perhaps matching TRBD2 (5 bases). The CDR3 spans 12 residues. Germline lookup yields CDR1 SGDLS and CDR2 YYNGEE. V was cut by 3 bases and J by 10 bases, with 11 bases left in between. The CDR3 DNA sequence: TGTGCCAGCAGCGGAGCTAGCCAAGAGCAGTTCTTC. Translating gives CASSGASQEQFF. The full variable domain, completed using reference TRBV9 and TRBJ2-1, is DSGVTQTPKHLITATGQRVTLRCSPRSGDLSVYWYQQSLDQGLQFLIQYYNGEERAKGNILERFSAQQFPDLHSELNLSSLELGDSALYFCASSGASQEQFFGPGTRLTVL.

This clonotype appeared a few times. This chain uses TRBV21-1 with TRBJ2-7; the D call in the table, TRBD2, was not verified against the DNA. TRBV21-1 is a pseudogene locus. This CDR3 region has 16 residues. The CDR3 coding sequence is TGTGCCAGCAGCGGAAGGGGACTGAGGATATACTACGAGCAGTACTTC. As protein: CASSGRGLRIYYEQYF.